The rows below give T cell receptor beta chains drawn from one sample of a study of T cell clones after liver transplantation. Profiling relied on immunoSEQ multiplex PCR, and the TCRdb table lists in-frame clones only, not all of them. The repertoire has about 76,000 clones, around 78% of them found once; the top ten carry less than 3%. The sample in question was CD4+ T cells from blood, obtained at the 22-month timepoint. The receptors originated from a human patient who received a liver transplant. Among the T cells, some may be from the graft donor. Both conserved end residues are part of each CDR3. The order of the fields is J gene, clone size, V gene, D gene, CDR3 DNA, CDR3 protein. A D gene is named only where the DNA matches it firmly. Not all rows give a size; the values are once, few, many and, for expanded clones, a class.

TRBJ2-6,-,TRBV28,TRBD2,TGTGCCAGCAGTTTATGGGCGGGAGGCCTCTCTGGGGCCAACGTCCTGACTTTC,CASSLWAGGLSGANVLTF
TRBJ2-1,-,TRBV19,-,TGTGCCAGTAGCCGGAGTTACAATGAGCAGTTCTTC,CASSRSYNEQFF
TRBJ2-3,-,TRBV5-1,-,TGCGCCAGCAGCTTGCAGGGATACACAGATACGCAGTATTTT,CASSLQGYTDTQYF
TRBJ1-3,-,TRBV6-1,TRBD1,TGTGCCAGCAGCGGGACAGTGACTGGAAACACCATATATTTT,CASSGTVTGNTIYF
TRBJ2-5,-,TRBV13,-,TGTGCCAGCAGCTCGAACCAAGAGACCCAGTACTTC,CASSSNQETQYF
TRBJ2-5,-,TRBV6-5,TRBD1,TGTGCCAGCAGGACCGGGACAGTAGAGACCCAGTACTTC,CASRTGTVETQYF
TRBJ1-4,-,TRBV4-3,-,TGCGCCAGCAGCCATTCTGCGGCGGGATTTGAAAAACTGTTTTTT,CASSHSAAGFEKLFF
TRBJ2-7,-,TRBV5-1,-,TGCGCCAGCAGCTTGGCCGGAGGGAGCGGGTACGAGCAGTACTTC,CASSLAGGSGYEQYF
TRBJ2-7,-,TRBV28,TRBD1,TGTGCCAGCAGTCCGTCCGGGACAGGGTCCCACGAGCAGTACTTC,CASSPSGTGSHEQYF
TRBJ2-1,few,TRBV19,TRBD2,TGTGCCAGTAGTAGCGGGAGGGACTACAATGAGCAGTTCTTC,CASSSGRDYNEQFF
TRBJ1-4,-,TRBV5-3,-,TGTGCCAGAAGCTTGTTGGTACAGTCTTGGGGGAAGGAAAAACTGTTTTTT,CARSLLVQSWGKEKLFF
TRBJ2-3,-,TRBV9,-,TGTGCCAGCAGCGTAGCTGGGGACATCTACACAGATACGCAGTATTTT,CASSVAGDIYTDTQYF
TRBJ1-6,-,TRBV4-3,-,TGCGCCAGCAGCCAAGTGGGGGACCTTCGGGCCCTCCACTTT,CASSQVGDLRALHF
TRBJ2-1,-,TRBV6-1,TRBD2,TGTGCCAGCTGGGGAGGGAGGACCTACAATGAGCAGTTCTTC,CASWGGRTYNEQFF
TRBJ2-7,-,TRBV7-3,TRBD2,TGTGCCAGCAGCCCATCCGGACTAGCGGGAGGCGAGCAGTACTTC,CASSPSGLAGGEQYF
TRBJ1-2,-,TRBV7-2,-,TGTGCCAGCAGCCTGGGATCTCAAGGGAACTATGGCTACACCTTC,CASSLGSQGNYGYTF
TRBJ2-1,few,TRBV27,TRBD2,TGTGCCAGCAGTAGCGGGGGGGCCCACAATGAGCAGTTCTTC,CASSSGGAHNEQFF
TRBJ2-1,-,TRBV11-3,-,TGTGCCAGCAGCTTAGCAGGGAATGAGCAGTTCTTC,CASSLAGNEQFF
TRBJ2-5,-,TRBV11-2,-,TGTGCCAGCAGCCCACAGGGCGCAGAGACCCAGTACTTC,CASSPQGAETQYF
TRBJ2-7,-,TRBV6-5,-,TGTGCCAGCAGGGGGGGAACAGGGAGTTGGGAGCAGTACTTC,CASRGGTGSWEQYF
TRBJ2-7,once,TRBV27,-,TGTGCCAGCAGTTTAGCGGGGGCGAACTACGAGCAGTACTTC,CASSLAGANYEQYF
TRBJ1-1,-,TRBV7-2,-,TGTGCCAGCAGCCCTACAGGGAACACTGAAGCTTTCTTT,CASSPTGNTEAFF
TRBJ2-7,-,TRBV13,TRBD2,TGTGCCAGCAGCCTTTGGGAGGGTAGAGGTGAGCAGTACTTC,CASSLWEGRGEQYF
TRBJ2-7,-,TRBV7-6,TRBD1,TGTGCCAGCAGCCCGCAGGGGGCGGGGAACGAGCAGTACTTC,CASSPQGAGNEQYF
TRBJ1-2,-,TRBV6-6,-,TGTGCCAGCAGTCCAAGCCGGGAAACCCCAGGCTACACCTTC,CASSPSRETPGYTF
TRBJ1-2,-,TRBV9,-,TGTGCCAGCAGCGCCGGGACCGAACGGTATGGTGGCTACACCTTC,CASSAGTERYGGYTF
TRBJ2-5,-,TRBV21-1,-,TGTGCCAGCAGCAAAACGGACAGGGGGCTAAGGGAGACCCAGTACTTC,CASSKTDRGLRETQYF
TRBJ1-4,-,TRBV29-1,TRBD1,TGCAGCGTTTTGAATACAGGGGGCGACGATGAAAAACTGTTTTTT,CSVLNTGGDDEKLFF
TRBJ2-7,-,TRBV7-9,-,TGTGCCAGCAGCTTAGGGGCAGGGAGCGAGCAGTACTTC,CASSLGAGSEQYF
TRBJ2-3,-,TRBV5-1,TRBD2,TGCGCCAGCAGCTTGGAGGGGAGGGACTCAGATACGCAGTATTTT,CASSLEGRDSDTQYF
TRBJ2-5,-,TRBV5-6,TRBD1,TGTGCCAGCAGCTGGGACAGGGAAGAGACCCAGTACTTC,CASSWDREETQYF
TRBJ2-1,-,TRBV27,TRBD1,TGTGCCAGCAGTTTATCCCCCGGGACAGATTACAATGAGCAGTTCTTC,CASSLSPGTDYNEQFF
TRBJ2-1,-,TRBV19,-,TGTGCCAGTAGTGAACAGGGCCGGGAGCAGTTCTTC,CASSEQGREQFF
TRBJ1-1,-,TRBV11-2,-,TGTGCCAGCAGCCAAGTCAGTGACACTGAAGCTTTCTTT,CASSQVSDTEAFF
TRBJ1-1,-,TRBV7-9,-,TGTGCCAGCAGCTTAGAGGGTGAAGCTTTCTTT,CASSLEGEAFF
TRBJ2-3,-,TRBV14,TRBD2,TGTGCCAGCAGCCACGGGGGGAGCACAGATACGCAGTATTTT,CASSHGGSTDTQYF
TRBJ2-3,-,TRBV27,-,TGTGCCAGCGCCGCGAGACCAGGAGATACGCAGTATTTT,CASAARPGDTQYF
TRBJ2-7,-,TRBV5-4,TRBD1,TGTGCCAGCAGCAGGGACAGGGGGATTTACGAGCAGTACTTC,CASSRDRGIYEQYF
TRBJ2-7,-,TRBV5-6,-,TGTGCCAGCAGCTTGGGTCAGGACGGCTCCTACGAGCAGTACTTC,CASSLGQDGSYEQYF
TRBJ1-5,few,TRBV11-2,TRBD1,TGTGCCAGCAGCCAAGGGACAGGGGAGCGCAATCAGCCCCAGCATTTT,CASSQGTGERNQPQHF
TRBJ1-5,-,TRBV7-9,TRBD1,TGTGCCAGCAGCGAAAGGACAGGGGAGTCCCAGCATTTT,CASSERTGESQHF
TRBJ2-7,-,TRBV29-1,-,TGCAGCGCGGGGGGCACGTCCTACGAGCAGTACTTC,CSAGGTSYEQYF
TRBJ1-1,-,TRBV6-5,-,TGTGCCAGCAGGCGGGGAGAGAACACTGAAGCTTTCTTT,CASRRGENTEAFF
TRBJ1-5,-,TRBV28,-,TGTGCCACTGAGAAGGGCGGTGGCAATCAGCCCCAGCATTTT,CATEKGGGNQPQHF
TRBJ2-2,-,TRBV7-2,-,TGTGCCAGCAGCTTATTGACCGGCGGGGAGCTGTTTTTT,CASSLLTGGELFF
TRBJ1-1,once,TRBV28,TRBD1,TGTGCCAGCAGTTTGGCGACAGGGGCTCAAACCTTT,CASSLATGAQTF
TRBJ1-1,-,TRBV7-2,-,TGTGCCAGCAGCTTAGGTATCCTGAACACTGAAGCTTTCTTT,CASSLGILNTEAFF
TRBJ1-4,-,TRBV4-1,-,TGCGCCAGCAGCCTGGGGCGGGGGATTAATGAAAAACTGTTTTTT,CASSLGRGINEKLFF
TRBJ2-2,-,TRBV4-1,-,TGCGCCAGCAGCCGATTTACCGGGGAGCTGTTTTTT,CASSRFTGELFF
TRBJ2-2,-,TRBV4-2,TRBD2,TGTGCCAGCAGCCAAGATTCCCTTAGCGGGGTGAACACCGGGGAGCTGTTTTTT,CASSQDSLSGVNTGELFF
TRBJ2-7,-,TRBV6-1,-,TGTGCCAGCATCCTAGGGGGGGCCGCCTACGAGCAGTACTTC,CASILGGAAYEQYF
TRBJ2-5,-,TRBV7-2,TRBD2,TGTGCCAGCAGCAACCCTAGCGGAGAAGAGACCCAGTACTTC,CASSNPSGEETQYF
TRBJ1-3,few,TRBV28,-,TGTGCCAGCAGTCGCAGGCGGCTGAGCTCTGGAAACACCATATATTTT,CASSRRRLSSGNTIYF